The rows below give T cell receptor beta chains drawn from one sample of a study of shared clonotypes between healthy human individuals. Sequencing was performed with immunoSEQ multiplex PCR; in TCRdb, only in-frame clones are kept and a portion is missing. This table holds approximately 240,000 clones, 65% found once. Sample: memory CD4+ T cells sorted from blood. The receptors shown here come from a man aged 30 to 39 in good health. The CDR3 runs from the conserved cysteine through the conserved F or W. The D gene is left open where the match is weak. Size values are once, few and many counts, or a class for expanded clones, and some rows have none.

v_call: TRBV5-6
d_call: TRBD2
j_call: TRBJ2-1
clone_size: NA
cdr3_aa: CASSLNRGLALNEQFF
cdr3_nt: TGTGCCAGCAGCTTGAATCGGGGACTAGCACTCAATGAGCAGTTCTTC

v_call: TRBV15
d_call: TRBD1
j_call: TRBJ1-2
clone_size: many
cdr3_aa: CATSIAGTGNYGYTF
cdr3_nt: TGTGCCACCAGCATTGCAGGGACAGGAAACTATGGCTACACCTTC

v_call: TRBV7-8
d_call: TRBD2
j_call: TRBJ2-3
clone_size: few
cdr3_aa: CASSSPREVTDTQYF
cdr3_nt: TGTGCCAGCAGCTCCCCCCGGGAGGTCACAGATACGCAGTATTTT

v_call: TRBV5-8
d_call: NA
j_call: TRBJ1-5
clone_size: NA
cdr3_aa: CASSIRGVDQPQHF
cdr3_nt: TGTGCCAGCAGCATCCGGGGCGTCGATCAGCCCCAGCATTTT

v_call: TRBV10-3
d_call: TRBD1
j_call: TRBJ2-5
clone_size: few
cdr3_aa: CAISESTGGETQYF
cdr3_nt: TGTGCCATCAGTGAGTCGACAGGGGGAGAGACCCAGTACTTC

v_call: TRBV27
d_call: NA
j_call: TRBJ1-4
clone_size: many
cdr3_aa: CASSLRGLTPNEKLFF
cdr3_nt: TGTGCCAGCAGTTTGAGGGGACTGACCCCTAATGAAAAACTGTTTTTT

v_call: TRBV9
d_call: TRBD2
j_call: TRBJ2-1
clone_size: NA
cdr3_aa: CASSVLGGGSSYNEQFF
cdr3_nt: TGTGCCAGCTCTGTTTTAGGTGGCGGGAGCTCCTACAATGAGCAGTTCTTC

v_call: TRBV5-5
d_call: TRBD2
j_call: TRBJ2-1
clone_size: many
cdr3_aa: CASSLVGLAGVSYGNEQFF
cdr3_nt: TGTGCCAGCAGCTTGGTCGGACTAGCGGGAGTTTCCTATGGGAATGAGCAGTTCTTC

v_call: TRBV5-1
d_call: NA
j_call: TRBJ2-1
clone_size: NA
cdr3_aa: CASSFDYRNEQFF
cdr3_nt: TGCGCCAGCAGCTTTGACTACCGCAATGAGCAGTTCTTC

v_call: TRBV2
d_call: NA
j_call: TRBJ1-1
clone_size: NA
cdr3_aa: CASSAAEYTEAFF
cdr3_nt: TGTGCCAGCAGTGCTGCCGAGTACACTGAAGCTTTCTTT

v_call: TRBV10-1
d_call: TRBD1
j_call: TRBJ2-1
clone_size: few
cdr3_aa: CASSESIGGRGAYNEQFF
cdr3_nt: TGCGCCAGCAGTGAGTCTATAGGGGGCAGGGGAGCCTACAATGAGCAGTTCTTC

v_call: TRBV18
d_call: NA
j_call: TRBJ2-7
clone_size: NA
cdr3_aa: CASSRGWGEAYEQYF
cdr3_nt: TGTGCCAGCTCACGGGGCTGGGGAGAGGCCTACGAGCAGTACTTC

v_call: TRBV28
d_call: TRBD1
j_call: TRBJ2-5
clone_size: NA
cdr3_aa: CASSTRDRGRETQYF
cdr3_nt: TGTGCCAGCAGTACACGGGACAGGGGGCGAGAGACCCAGTACTTC

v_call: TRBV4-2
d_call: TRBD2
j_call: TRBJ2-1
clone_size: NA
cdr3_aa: CASSRSSRGPSGSPYNEQFF
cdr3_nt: TGTGCCAGCAGCCGCTCCTCACGGGGGCCTAGCGGGTCTCCCTACAATGAGCAGTTCTTC

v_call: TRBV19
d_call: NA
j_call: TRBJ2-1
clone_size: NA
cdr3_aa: CASTRRGGVGTLAGNEQFF
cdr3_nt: TGTGCCAGTACCCGTCGAGGGGGAGTCGGTACCCTGGCGGGAAATGAGCAGTTCTTC

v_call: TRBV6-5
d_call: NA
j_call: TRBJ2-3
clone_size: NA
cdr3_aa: CASSYRGGSGDTQYF
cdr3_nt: TGTGCCAGCAGTTACAGGGGGGGGTCAGGAGATACGCAGTATTTT

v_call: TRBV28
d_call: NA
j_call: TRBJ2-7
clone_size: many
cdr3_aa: CASAPPRAPYEQYF
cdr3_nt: TGTGCCAGCGCCCCCCCCAGGGCCCCCTACGAGCAGTACTTC

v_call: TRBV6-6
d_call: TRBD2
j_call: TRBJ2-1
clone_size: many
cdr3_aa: CASRGTSGRQDEQFF
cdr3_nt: TGTGCCAGCAGGGGGACTAGCGGGAGGCAGGATGAGCAGTTCTTC

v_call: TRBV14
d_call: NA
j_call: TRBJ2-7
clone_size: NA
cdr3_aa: CASSQEMAYEQYF
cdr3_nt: TGTGCCAGCAGCCAAGAGATGGCGTACGAGCAGTACTTC

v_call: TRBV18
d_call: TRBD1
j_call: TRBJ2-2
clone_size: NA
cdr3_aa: CASSPRQGPTGELFF
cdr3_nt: TGTGCCAGCTCACCCCGACAGGGGCCCACCGGGGAGCTGTTTTTT

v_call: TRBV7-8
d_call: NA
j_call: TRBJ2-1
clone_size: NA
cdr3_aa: CASSLVQGSYNEQFF
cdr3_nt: TGTGCCAGCAGCTTAGTCCAGGGCTCCTACAATGAGCAGTTCTTC

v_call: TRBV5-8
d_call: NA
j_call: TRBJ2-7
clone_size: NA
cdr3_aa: CASSFRGSLEQYF
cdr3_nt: TGTGCCAGCAGCTTCAGGGGTTCTCTCGAGCAGTACTTC

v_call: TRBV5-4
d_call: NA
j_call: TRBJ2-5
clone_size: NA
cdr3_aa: CASSLTRAETQYF
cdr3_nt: TGTGCCAGCAGCTTGACCAGGGCAGAGACCCAGTACTTC

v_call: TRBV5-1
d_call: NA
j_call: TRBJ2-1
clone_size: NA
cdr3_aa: CASSIGQNNEQFF
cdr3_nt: TGCGCCAGCAGCATAGGACAGAACAATGAGCAGTTCTTC

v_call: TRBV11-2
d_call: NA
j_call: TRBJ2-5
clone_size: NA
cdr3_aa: CASSFDGTRELLTETQYF
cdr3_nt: TGTGCCAGCAGCTTTGATGGGACCAGAGAATTACTCACGGAGACCCAGTACTTC

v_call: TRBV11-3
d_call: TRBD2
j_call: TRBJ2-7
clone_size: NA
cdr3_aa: CASSFHCVLAEMGPYEQYF
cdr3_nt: TGTGCCAGCAGCTTCCACTGCGTCCTAGCGGAGATGGGACCCTACGAGCAGTACTTC

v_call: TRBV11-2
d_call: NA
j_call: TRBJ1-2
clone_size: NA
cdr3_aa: CASSLDGLNNYGYTF
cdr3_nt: TGTGCCAGCAGCTTAGATGGACTTAATAACTATGGCTACACCTTC

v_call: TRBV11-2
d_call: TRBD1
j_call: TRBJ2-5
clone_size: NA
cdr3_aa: CASSLGRQGETQYF
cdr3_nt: TGTGCCAGCAGCTTAGGCCGACAGGGAGAGACCCAGTACTTC

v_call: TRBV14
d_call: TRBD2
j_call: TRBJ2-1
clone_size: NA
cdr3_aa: CASSPGGRGYNEQFF
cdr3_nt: TGTGCCAGCAGCCCGGGGGGGCGGGGATACAATGAGCAGTTCTTC

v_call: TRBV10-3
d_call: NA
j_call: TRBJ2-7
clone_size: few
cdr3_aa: CAISDPSISSYEQYF
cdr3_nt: TGTGCCATCAGTGATCCGTCTATTAGCTCCTACGAGCAGTACTTC

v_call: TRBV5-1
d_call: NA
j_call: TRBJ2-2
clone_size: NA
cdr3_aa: CASSTLQVTGELFF
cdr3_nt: TGCGCCAGCAGCACTCTACAGGTCACCGGGGAGCTGTTTTTT

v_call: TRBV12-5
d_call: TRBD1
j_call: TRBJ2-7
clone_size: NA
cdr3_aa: CASGLQVGTGLEQYF
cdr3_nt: TGTGCTAGTGGTTTACAAGTAGGGACAGGGCTCGAGCAGTACTTC

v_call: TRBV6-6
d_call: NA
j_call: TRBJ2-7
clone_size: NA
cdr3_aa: CASSSNGYEQYF
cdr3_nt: TGTGCCAGCAGTTCGAACGGCTACGAGCAGTACTTC

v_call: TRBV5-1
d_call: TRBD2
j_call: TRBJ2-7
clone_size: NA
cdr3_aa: CASSLWSRASGRVYEQYF
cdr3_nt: TGCGCCAGCAGCTTGTGGAGTCGGGCTAGCGGGAGAGTATACGAGCAGTACTTC

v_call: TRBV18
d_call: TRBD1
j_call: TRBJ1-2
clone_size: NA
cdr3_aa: CASSQSTGTVYGYTF
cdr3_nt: TGTGCCAGCTCACAATCGACAGGGACGGTCTATGGCTACACCTTC

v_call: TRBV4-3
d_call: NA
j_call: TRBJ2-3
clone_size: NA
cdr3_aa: CASSQDTYGGTDTQYF
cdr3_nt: TGCGCCAGCAGCCAGGATACCTACGGGGGCACAGATACGCAGTATTTT

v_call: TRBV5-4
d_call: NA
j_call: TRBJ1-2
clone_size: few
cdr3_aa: CASSEPTGRGYTF
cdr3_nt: TGTGCCAGCAGCGAACCTACAGGGCGCGGCTACACCTTC

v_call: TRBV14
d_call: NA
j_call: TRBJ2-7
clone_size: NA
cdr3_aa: CASSQEPFGLGEQYF
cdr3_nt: TGTGCCAGCAGCCAAGAGCCCTTCGGACTCGGCGAGCAGTACTTC

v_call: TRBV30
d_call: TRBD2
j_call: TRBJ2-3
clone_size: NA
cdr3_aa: CAWSRLAGSTDTQYF
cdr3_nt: TGTGCCTGGAGTCGATTAGCGGGATCCACAGATACGCAGTATTTT

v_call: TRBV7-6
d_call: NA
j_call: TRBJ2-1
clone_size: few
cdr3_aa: CASSHERRTYNEQFF
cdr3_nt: TGTGCCAGCAGCCACGAGCGGAGGACCTACAATGAGCAGTTCTTC

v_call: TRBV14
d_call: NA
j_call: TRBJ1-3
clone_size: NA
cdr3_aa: CASSQVLSGNTIYF
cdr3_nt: TGTGCCAGCAGCCAAGTACTGTCTGGAAACACCATATATTTT

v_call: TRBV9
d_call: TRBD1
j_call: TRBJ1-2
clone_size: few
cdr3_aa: CASSRDRDYGYTF
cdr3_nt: TGTGCCAGCAGTCGGGACAGGGACTATGGCTACACCTTC

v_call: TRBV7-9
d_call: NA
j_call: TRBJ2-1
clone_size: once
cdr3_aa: CASRWTGLSYNEQFF
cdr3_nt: TGTGCCAGCAGATGGACAGGACTATCCTACAATGAGCAGTTCTTC

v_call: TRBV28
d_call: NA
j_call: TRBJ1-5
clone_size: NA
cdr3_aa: CASMHRWARGSNQPQHF
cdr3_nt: TGTGCCAGCATGCACAGGTGGGCAAGAGGGAGCAATCAGCCCCAGCATTTT

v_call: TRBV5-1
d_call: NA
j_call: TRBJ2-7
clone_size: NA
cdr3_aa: CASSVDQGNSYEQYF
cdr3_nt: TGCGCCAGCAGCGTAGACCAGGGTAATTCCTACGAGCAGTACTTC

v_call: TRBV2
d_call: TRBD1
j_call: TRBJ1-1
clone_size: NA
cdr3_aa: CASRDRGNTEAFF
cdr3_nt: TGTGCCAGCAGAGACAGGGGGAACACTGAAGCTTTCTTT

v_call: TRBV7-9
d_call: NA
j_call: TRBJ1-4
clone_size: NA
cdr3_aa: CASSTALATNEKLFF
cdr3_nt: TGTGCCAGCAGCACGGCCTTAGCAACTAATGAAAAACTGTTTTTT

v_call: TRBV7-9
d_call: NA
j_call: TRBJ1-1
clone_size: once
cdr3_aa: CASSFQGNTEAFF
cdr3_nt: TGTGCCAGCAGCTTCCAAGGTAACACTGAAGCTTTCTTT

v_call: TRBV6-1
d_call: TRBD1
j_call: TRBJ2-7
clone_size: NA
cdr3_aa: CASSEARTGIPDEQYF
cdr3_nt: TGTGCCAGCAGTGAAGCGCGGACAGGGATCCCCGACGAGCAGTACTTC

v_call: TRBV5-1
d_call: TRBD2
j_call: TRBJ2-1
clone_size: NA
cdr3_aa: CASSLGPLAGDNEQFF
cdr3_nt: TGCGCCAGCAGTTTGGGCCCCCTAGCGGGGGACAATGAGCAGTTCTTC

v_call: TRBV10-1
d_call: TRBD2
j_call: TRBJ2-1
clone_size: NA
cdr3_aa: CASSESLGLAANNEQFF
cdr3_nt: TGCGCCAGCAGTGAGTCTTTGGGACTAGCGGCAAACAATGAGCAGTTCTTC

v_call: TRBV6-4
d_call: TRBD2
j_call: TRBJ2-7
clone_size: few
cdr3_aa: CASRPAGRSYEQYF
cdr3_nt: TGTGCCAGCAGACCAGCGGGACGATCCTACGAGCAGTACTTC

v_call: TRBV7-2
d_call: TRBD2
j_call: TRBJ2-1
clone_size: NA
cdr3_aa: CASSLALSGGPTFF
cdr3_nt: TGTGCCAGCAGCTTAGCGCTTAGCGGGGGTCCGACGTTCTTC

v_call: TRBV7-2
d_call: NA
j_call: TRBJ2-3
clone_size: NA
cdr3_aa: CASSLTGLDTQYF
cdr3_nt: TGTGCCAGCAGTTTGACCGGGTTGGATACGCAGTATTTT

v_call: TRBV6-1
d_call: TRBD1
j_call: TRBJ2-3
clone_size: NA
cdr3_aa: CASSNRGGSTDTQYF
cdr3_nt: TGTGCCAGCAGTAACAGGGGTGGGAGCACAGATACGCAGTATTTT

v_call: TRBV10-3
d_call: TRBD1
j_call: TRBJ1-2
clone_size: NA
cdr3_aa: CAISAQPPGQGGYGYTF
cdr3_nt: TGTGCCATCAGTGCACAACCACCGGGACAGGGGGGCTATGGCTACACCTTC

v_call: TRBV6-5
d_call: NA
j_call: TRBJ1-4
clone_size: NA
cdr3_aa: CASSPSATNEKLFF
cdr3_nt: TGTGCCAGCAGCCCGTCTGCAACTAATGAAAAACTGTTTTTT

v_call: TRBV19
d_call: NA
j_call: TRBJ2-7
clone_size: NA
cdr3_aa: CASSIVGYEQYF
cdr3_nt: TGTGCCAGTAGTATAGTTGGCTACGAGCAGTACTTC

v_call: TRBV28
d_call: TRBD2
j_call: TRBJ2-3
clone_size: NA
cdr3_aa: CASSENDRTSGRLPTDTQYF
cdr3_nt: TGTGCCAGCAGTGAAAACGACCGGACTAGCGGGAGGTTACCCACAGATACGCAGTATTTT

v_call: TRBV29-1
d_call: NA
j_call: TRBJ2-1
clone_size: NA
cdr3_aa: CSVGVGGSYNEQFF
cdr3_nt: TGCAGCGTTGGGGTCGGCGGATCCTACAATGAGCAGTTCTTC